This T cell receptor (beta chain) was sequenced during a study of T cells after yellow fever vaccination. Study at large: Fractions of low cell number were prepared using SMART-Seq v4 Ultra Low Input.

This CDR3 is 16 amino acids long. The V gene's germline CDR1 is LGHNA and CDR2 YNFKEQ. The trim removed 3 bases at V and 0 bases at J, leaving 8 bases unmatched. Concerning this clonotype: Its antigen is unknown.

Study findings and constraints: Researchers report a weaker secondary response that nonetheless peaked faster, day 5 versus 15. Once the booster was given, most primary-vaccination clones reappeared, at 95% to 97% for CD4 and more than 85% for CD8. In FACS-sorted repertoires, abundant clonotypes from the bulk population could appear as contaminants.

TCRdb recomputed calls from the 5' RACE reads with MiXCR, one row per CDR3 protein. The data contain about 550,000 distinct CDR3 sequences, about 19% of them singletons. V usage is TRBV4-2 and J usage is TRBJ2-7, with 7 bases fitting TRBD2. The material sequenced was PBMCs, taken 15 days after the yellow fever booster vaccination. The TCR was taken from a man aged 25-40 years who received the YFV17D yellow fever vaccine. CDR3 bases: TGTGCCAGCAGCCAGAGAAGCGGGACCAGCTCCTACGAGCAGTACTTC. Its translation is CASSQRSGTSSYEQYF.